This TCR beta chain was profiled in a study of shared clonotypes between healthy human individuals. Across the study: Researchers assigned three CD4 naive, three CD4 memory, two CD8 naive and one CD8 memory plate to each donor. General study points: It was anticipated that sequencing depth would influence how many clonotypes donors shared. Between a few donors, naive CD4 clonotypes were shared at a level of around 4.8%.

Details on this clone: Its antigen is not known.

Produced via immunoSEQ multiplex PCR; TCRdb's table is partial and in-frame only. This sample has around 2,100,000 clones, with approximately 94% found just once. CD8 cells classed as naive were CD45RO-negative and positively selected for CCR7, excluding terminally differentiated effector memory CD45RA+ cells. The CDR3 sequence is 16 residues long. V dropped 5 bases and J dropped 0; count of bases not matched to a gene: 6. Germline CDR1 LNHDA, CDR2 SQIVND (reference sequence). The TCR originated in a young man in good health. The chain uses TRBV19 and TRBJ1-3, with 8 bases lining up with TRBD1. Sequencing was performed on naive CD8+ T cells sorted from blood. In DNA form, the CDR3 reads TGTGCCAGTAGTCCTGGACAGGGAGTCTCTGGAAACACCATATATTTT. Its protein is CASSPGQGVSGNTIYF. Drawing the rest from reference TRBV19 and TRBJ1-3, the complete variable domain is DGGITQSPKYLFRKEGQNVTLSCEQNLNHDAMYWYRQDPGQGLRLIYYSQIVNDFQKGDIAEGYSVSREKKESFPLTVTSAQKNPTAFYLCASSPGQGVSGNTIYFGEGSWLTVV.